Listed here are 20 T cell receptor beta chains from one sample, sequenced in a study of blood T cell repertoires in COVID-19. This table comes from immunoSEQ multiplex PCR, and its TCRdb copy is limited to in-frame clones, with some not included. The sample carries approximately 120,000 clones, approximately 90% recorded once. Sequencing was done on a sample of peripheral blood. The receptor set was obtained from a human donor in a cohort sampled during active COVID-19.

CDR3 sequence reads: CASSLPGQPHEQYF. The CDR3 region has the DNA TGTGCCAGCAGCTTACCGGGACAGCCCCACGAGCAGTACTTC. The V call is TRBV5-8, the J call TRBJ2-7; 7 bases line up with TRBD1. Germline V gives CDR1 SGHTS, CDR2 YDEGEE. The V and J ends lost 2 bases and 5 bases, in that order; junction bases with no gene match: 7. The length of the CDR3 is 14 residues.

This rearrangement joins TRBV19 to TRBJ2-2; TRBD2 matches at 9 bases. This CDR3 has 16 amino acids. V trimming: 4 bases; J trimming: 0 bases; junction bases outside the gene matches: 3. Germline loops: CDR1 LNHDA, CDR2 SQIVND (reference sequence). This CDR3 is CASSTLAGPNTGELFF. CDR3 DNA sequence: TGTGCCAGTAGTACCCTAGCGGGACCGAACACCGGGGAGCTGTTTTTT.

This clone was found once. This chain connects TRBV19 to TRBJ1-2; 9 nucleotides agree with TRBD1. V dropped 9 bases and J dropped 8; count of bases not matched to a gene: 16. Germline V gives CDR1 LNHDA, CDR2 SQIVND (reference sequence). The CDR3 length is 15 residues. The CDR3 nucleotides read TGTGCCAGCGATTCCACCAACAGGGACAGGGTCGGCTACACCTTC. This codes for CASDSTNRDRVGYTF.

The chain has TRBV6-2 or TRBV6-3 and TRBJ2-5; 7 bases are a match to TRBD2. The length of the CDR3 is 18 residues. V was pared by 0 bases and J by 0 bases, with 10 bases of the junction left unmatched. Germline V CDR1 and CDR2: MNHEY, SVGEGT. CDR3 sequence reads: CASSYSPSSGWNQETQYF. In DNA, the CDR3 is TGTGCCAGCAGTTACTCCCCCTCTAGCGGATGGAACCAAGAGACCCAGTACTTC.

The rearrangement joins TRBV7-2 to TRBJ2-1; no clear D. The CDR3 length is 14 residues. Trimming stripped 1 base from V and 3 bases from J, with 7 bases between. CDR1 and CDR2 from the germline V gene are SGHTA and FQGNSA. The CDR3 region is CASSLDLFYNEQFF. CDR3 in DNA: TGTGCCAGCAGCTTAGATCTCTTCTACAATGAGCAGTTCTTC. The variable domain in full, with the rest retrieved from reference TRBV7-2 and TRBJ2-1, is GAGVSQSPSNKVTEKGKDVELRCDPISGHTALYWYRQSLGQGLEFLIYFQGNSAPDKSGLPSDRFSAERTGGSVSTLTIQRTQQEDSAVYLCASSLDLFYNEQFFGPGTRLTVL.

The chain joins TRBV5-1 to TRBJ2-3; 10 positions match TRBD1. After removal of 0 bases from V and 7 bases from J, the junction contained 2 bases not matched to a gene. Germline V gene data show CDR1 as SGHRS and CDR2 as YFSETQ. This CDR3 contains 14 residues. The CDR3 spells CASSLGQGANTQYF. The CDR3 nucleotides are TGCGCCAGCAGCTTGGGACAGGGGGCGAATACGCAGTATTTT.

CDR3 residues: CASSLIASGGGEQYF. DNA of the CDR3: TGTGCCAGCAGTTTAATAGCTAGCGGGGGAGGTGAGCAGTACTTC. The chain is built from TRBV28 and TRBJ2-7, with 10 bases aligning to TRBD2. This CDR3 spans 15 amino acids. The germline V gene has CDR1 MDHEN and CDR2 SYDVKM. V lost 2 bases and J lost 7; bases outside the gene matches: 8.

The chain is built from TRBV14 and TRBJ1-2; TRBD1 matches at 7 bases. The CDR3 extends over 15 amino acids. Germline V CDR1 and CDR2: SGHDN, FVKESK. V lost 5 bases, J lost 5 bases, and 11 bases stayed unmatched. CDR3 in amino acids: CASSSRQGGPYGYTF. As DNA, the CDR3 is TGTGCCAGCAGCTCCCGACAGGGAGGACCATATGGCTACACCTTC.

As DNA, the CDR3 is TGTGCCAGCAGTTACTCGTGGCCCAACTCCTACGAGCAGTACTTC. As protein: CASSYSWPNSYEQYF. The chain uses TRBV6-2 or TRBV6-3 and TRBJ2-7, with D unresolved. CDR3 length: 15 amino acids. The V and J ends lost 0 bases and 0 bases respectively, with 9 bases between them. Germline loops: CDR1 MNHEY, CDR2 SVGEGT.

J is TRBJ2-7 and V is TRBV7-3; 9 bases map to TRBD1. The CDR3 is 14 amino acids. Per germline, CDR1 SGHTA and CDR2 FQGTGA. V lost 2 bases to trimming and J lost 3 bases; unmatched junction nucleotides: 2. DNA for the CDR3: TGTGCCAGCAGCTTAGGGACAGGGCTCTACGAGCAGTACTTC. Protein product: CASSLGTGLYEQYF.

The V and J genes are TRBV21-1 and TRBJ2-2; the tabulated D call, TRBD1, remains unverified against the DNA. TRBV21-1 is a pseudogene segment. CDR3 length: 13 residues. This CDR3 is CASRTTNTGELFF. CDR3 nucleotides: TGTGCCAGCAGGACAACGAACACCGGGGAGCTGTTTTTT.

V is TRBV7-9 and J is TRBJ2-7; maybe TRBD1 (6 bases). V was pared by 4 bases and J by 2 bases, with 15 bases between. The length of the CDR3 is 15 residues. Germline CDR1 reads SEHNR; CDR2 reads FQNEAQ (reference sequence). The CDR3 DNA follows: TGTGCCAGCAGCTCGTCCGGGACATCCACCTACGAGCAGTACTTC. This encodes CASSSSGTSTYEQYF.

V and J are TRBV7-2 and TRBJ2-3; TRBD2 is a possible D gene (6 bases). In germline, CDR1 is SGHTA, CDR2 FQGNSA. There are 15 residues in the CDR3. V lost 5 bases to trimming and J lost 1 base, with 13 bases between them. This CDR3 reads CASSEGEVRTDTQYF. The CDR3 DNA follows: TGTGCCAGCAGCGAAGGGGAGGTACGCACAGATACGCAGTATTTT.

The chain recombines TRBV6-5 with TRBJ2-1; no clear D. The CDR3 covers 15 residues. V gave up 8 bases and J gave up 7 bases, with 21 bases separating them. The germline CDR1 and CDR2 sequences are MNHEY and SVGAGI. The CDR3 reads CASLGRSLGRNEQFF. The CDR3, as DNA: TGTGCCAGCTTGGGTCGGAGTTTGGGTAGGAATGAGCAGTTCTTC.

The chain recombines TRBV24-1 with TRBJ2-2; tentative D call: TRBD2 (5 bases). Germline V gene data show CDR1 as KGHDR and CDR2 as SFDVKD. CDR3 size: 12 residues. Trimming pared 12 bases from V and 4 bases from J, leaving 11 bases between. CDR3 in amino acids: CAHGTSTGELFF. The CDR3 region has the DNA TGTGCCCATGGAACTAGCACCGGGGAGCTGTTTTTT.

This clone has a handful of counts. The chain links TRBV7-3 to TRBJ2-3; possible D gene TRBD2, 5 bases. The V end lost 3 bases, the J end lost 8 bases, and 21 bases lay between the germline ends. Germline V gene sequence: CDR1 SGHTA, CDR2 FQGTGA. The CDR3 consists of 16 residues. CDR3 protein: CASSFRGLPNGGTQYF. The CDR3 coding sequence is TGTGCCAGCAGCTTTAGAGGACTGCCGAATGGTGGTACGCAGTATTTT.

In DNA form, the CDR3 reads TGTGCCAGCAGCCAAGGCTTTTTGGGCAGTAGAACGAACACCGGGGAGCTGTTTTTT. Its protein product is CASSQGFLGSRTNTGELFF. The chain combines TRBV4-2 with TRBJ2-2; no reliable D call. CDR1 is LGHNA, CDR2 YNFKEQ, per germline. The V and J ends lost 1 base and 0 bases respectively, with 18 bases between them. The CDR3 length is 19 residues.

This chain joins TRBV9 and TRBJ1-1; a possible D gene is TRBD1 (6 bases). The V gene's germline CDR1 is SGDLS and CDR2 YYNGEE. This CDR3 has 12 amino acids. Trimming cost V 6 bases and J 1 base, with 7 bases left between them. The CDR3, as DNA: TGTGCCAGCACAGGGGAGAACACTGAAGCTTTCTTT. This codes for CASTGENTEAFF.

This clone was counted only a few times. The V and J genes are TRBV21-1 and TRBJ1-6. TRBV21-1 is deemed a pseudogene. The CDR3 consists of 14 residues. In DNA, the CDR3 is TGTGCCAGCAGCACCGCGGTAGCAGCTTCACCCCTCCACTTT. Its translation: CASSTAVAASPLHF.

The chain uses TRBV7-2 and TRBJ2-1; 11 nucleotides agree with TRBD2. The V gene's germline CDR1 is SGHTA and CDR2 FQGNSA. This CDR3 region has 15 residues. Unmatched junction bases numbered 0, after V lost 5 bases and J lost 0 bases. The DNA of the CDR3 is TGTGCCAGCAGCACTAGCGGGAGCTCCTACAATGAGCAGTTCTTC. Translating it yields CASSTSGSSYNEQFF.